This T cell receptor (beta chain) derives from a study of shared clonotypes between healthy human individuals. The wider study: Three CD4 naive, three CD4 memory, two CD8 naive and one CD8 memory plate were used per donor. Study-wide results and caveats: Clonotypes which were not shared had lower generation probabilities than clonotypes that all four donors shared.

The CDR3 is 15 amino acids. Trimming cost V 1 base and J 2 bases, with 12 bases left between them. In germline, CDR1 is SGHVS, CDR2 FQNEAQ. With respect to this clone: Its antigen remains unidentified.

Here immunoSEQ multiplex PCR was the method, and the copy in TCRdb shows in-frame clones only, minus some. The sample shows around 2,000,000 clones, roughly 96% of them seen only once. Splitting the CD4+ cells yielded a CD45RA+ naive subset and a CD45RA-negative memory subset. This TCR was recovered from a man between 18 and 29 years old in good health. The chain employs TRBV7-8 and TRBJ2-7; D is perhaps TRBD2 (7 bases). The sample taken for sequencing was naive CD4+ T cells sorted from blood. Subset described: CD45RA+ positively selected. CDR3 sequence (DNA): TGTGCCAGCAGCTTAGAGGGGGGGACCACCTACGAGCAGTACTTC. Translation gives CASSLEGGTTYEQYF.